What follows are 25 T cell receptor beta chains derived from one specimen sequenced in a study of blood T cell repertoires in COVID-19. Profiling relied on immunoSEQ multiplex PCR, and the TCRdb table lists in-frame clones only, not all of them. The table lists around 250,000 clones, around 83% of them singletons. Sequenced material: peripheral blood. The origin of the receptors is a man younger than 35 with active or convalescent COVID-19.

This clone was picked up a small number of times. This chain uses TRBV6-5 with TRBJ1-6, with a possible D match to TRBD1 (6 bases). V was trimmed by 5 bases and J by 6 bases, leaving 11 bases between them. This CDR3 spans 14 amino acids. CDR1 MNHEY and CDR2 SVGAGI come from the germline V gene. The DNA for the CDR3 is TGTGCCAGCAGTAGACAGGCTGTTAATTCACCCCTCCACTTT. Its translation: CASSRQAVNSPLHF.

V usage is TRBV9 and J usage is TRBJ1-3; D is possibly TRBD1 (6 bases). Germline lookup yields CDR1 SGDLS and CDR2 YYNGEE. The CDR3 extends over 14 amino acids. V lost 3 bases, J lost 4 bases, and 11 bases lay in between. The CDR3 sequence is CASSATGQGNTIYF. Written as DNA, the CDR3 is TGTGCCAGCAGCGCCACAGGGCAAGGAAACACCATATATTTT.

This chain connects TRBV20-1 to TRBJ1-5; 10 positions match TRBD1. After removal of 6 bases from V and 5 bases from J, the junction contained 13 bases not matched to a gene. The CDR3 is made up of 16 amino acids. Germline loops: CDR1 DFQATT, CDR2 SNEGSKA (reference sequence). CDR3 DNA sequence: TGCAGTGCCAGTTATTCCGGGACAGGGGACTATCAGCCCCAGCATTTT. It yields the protein CSASYSGTGDYQPQHF.

The rearrangement joins TRBV11-3 to TRBJ2-7; possible D gene TRBD2, 5 bases. This CDR3 is built from 16 residues. V dropped 4 bases and J dropped 0 bases, with 16 bases sitting between them. Germline CDR1 reads SGHNT; CDR2 reads YENEEA. The CDR3 sequence: CASSSDFAGSSYEQYF. The CDR3 region has the DNA TGTGCCAGCAGCTCCGATTTCGCGGGTAGCTCCTACGAGCAGTACTTC.

The rearrangement joins TRBV11-2 to TRBJ1-1; no reliable D call. The CDR3 is 12 residues long. Trimming removed 6 bases at V and 6 bases at J, with 11 bases between. Germline V CDR1 and CDR2: SGHAT, FQNNGV. DNA for the CDR3: TGTGCCAGCAGTGGACTATCCCCTGAAGCTTTCTTT. The encoded protein is CASSGLSPEAFF.

This chain uses TRBV5-6 with TRBJ1-4; TRBD1 matches 7 bases. V shed 7 bases, J shed 4 bases, and the junction held 16 bases outside the gene matches. This CDR3 comprises 17 residues. Germline assignment: CDR1 SGHDT and CDR2 YYEEEE. In DNA, the CDR3 is TGTGCCAGCGGGGACAGAGCGGACTTCGGTGTTAATGAAAAACTGTTTTTT. Translation gives CASGDRADFGVNEKLFF.

This clone was detected only a few times. The rearrangement links TRBV5-1 to TRBJ2-3, with a tentative D call TRBD2 (6 bases). The CDR3 runs 16 residues. Germline assignment: CDR1 SGHRS and CDR2 YFSETQ. V dropped 1 base and J dropped 0 bases, with 12 bases sitting between them. CDR3 sequence reads: CASSLSGRWSTDTQYF. The CDR3 region has the DNA TGCGCCAGCAGCTTGTCGGGGAGGTGGAGCACAGATACGCAGTATTTT.

V is TRBV19 and J is TRBJ1-2, with 12 bases lining up with TRBD1. Per germline, CDR1 LNHDA and CDR2 SQIVND (reference sequence). V trimming: 1 base; J trimming: 7 bases; junction bases outside the gene matches: 19. The CDR3 has 20 residues. The DNA of the CDR3 is TGTGCCAGTAGTATAGGCCACCGGGACAGGGGGCGTTTTATTCGTGGTGGCTACACCTTC. This encodes CASSIGHRDRGRFIRGGYTF.

The chain joins TRBV3-1 (or the pseudogene TRBV3-2) to TRBJ2-3; the D gene is possibly TRBD1 (6 bases). Trimming took off 3 bases at V and 6 bases at J, with 7 bases between the two ends. CDR1 LGHDT and CDR2 YNNKEL come from the germline V gene (reference sequence). The CDR3 sequence is 12 residues long. The chain's CDR3 is CASSQGADTQYF. The CDR3 nucleotides read TGTGCCAGCAGCCAGGGGGCGGATACGCAGTATTTT.

This clone was picked up many times. The rearrangement joins TRBV15 to TRBJ2-7, with D possibly TRBD1 on 6 matching bases. With 4 bases removed from V and 0 bases from J, the gap between germline ends came to 13 bases. CDR1 LNHNV and CDR2 YYDKDF come from the germline V gene (reference sequence). The CDR3 sequence is 15 residues long. DNA for the CDR3: TGTGCCACCAGCAAGTCTCCGGACAGCTCCTACGAGCAGTACTTC. Translation: CATSKSPDSSYEQYF.

The chain couples TRBV18 to TRBJ1-3; D might be TRBD1 (6 bases). This CDR3 is built from 13 residues. Germline assignment: CDR1 KGHSH and CDR2 LQKENI. Trimming removed 5 bases at V and 4 bases at J, with 9 bases between. CDR3 DNA sequence: TGTGCCAGCTCAACAGGGCAGGGAAACACCATATATTTT. Its protein is CASSTGQGNTIYF.

The CDR3 loop reads CASSGGSRTGDTQYF. Here the CDR3 DNA reads TGTGCCAGCTCTGGTGGGTCCCGAACGGGGGATACGCAGTATTTT. The rearrangement uses TRBV18 and TRBJ2-3, with a possible D match to TRBD2 (5 bases). Germline loops: CDR1 KGHSH, CDR2 LQKENI. The CDR3 sequence is 15 residues long. Trimming left V 6 bases short and J 6 bases short, with 19 bases between.

This clone was seen only a few times. This chain links TRBV3-1 (or the pseudogene TRBV3-2) with TRBJ2-7, with D possibly being TRBD2 (6 bases). Germline V gives CDR1 LGHDT, CDR2 YNNKEL (reference sequence). Deletions cut 2 bases from V and 10 bases from J, with 18 bases between. This CDR3 region has 14 residues. The CDR3 reads CASSQNLRLGRQYF. In DNA form, the CDR3 reads TGTGCCAGCAGCCAAAATTTGAGACTAGGCAGACAGTACTTC.

The chain employs TRBV6-5 and TRBJ1-1; D unclear. The V gene's germline CDR1 is MNHEY and CDR2 SVGAGI. Trimming pared 2 bases from V and 0 bases from J, leaving 4 bases between. This CDR3 is built from 13 residues. DNA of the CDR3: TGTGCCAGCAGTTACAATATGAACACTGAAGCTTTCTTT. Protein sequence: CASSYNMNTEAFF.

The chain joins TRBV9 to TRBJ2-1; perhaps TRBD2 as D (7 bases). The CDR3 is 12 residues long. Germline V gene sequence: CDR1 SGDLS, CDR2 YYNGEE. V was trimmed by 7 bases and J by 8 bases, leaving 13 bases between them. CDR3 region: CASGGALDEQFF. CDR3 coding DNA: TGTGCCAGCGGGGGGGCCTTGGATGAGCAGTTCTTC.

This clone was seen more than once but under ten times. This sample also contains other DNA sequences that code for the same CDR3. The J gene is TRBJ2-7, the V gene TRBV6-5, with TRBD1 identical over 10 bases. Germline CDR1 and CDR2: MNHEY and SVGAGI. V was pared by 9 bases and J by 2 bases, with 7 bases of the junction left unmatched. The CDR3 consists of 14 residues. DNA of the CDR3: TGTGCCAGTCGGGGGACAGGGGTAACCTACGAGCAGTACTTC. Residues: CASRGTGVTYEQYF.

The chain joins TRBV4-1 to TRBJ2-7; 7 bases align to TRBD1. The germline gives CDR1 MGHRA, CDR2 YSYEKL. The ends lost 2 bases at V and 0 bases at J; junction bases unmatched: 4. The CDR3 totals 15 residues. Here the CDR3 reads CASSQWDSHSYEQYF. The CDR3 coding sequence is TGCGCCAGCAGCCAATGGGACAGTCACTCCTACGAGCAGTACTTC.

The chain joins TRBV7-9 to TRBJ1-1, with D possibly matching TRBD1 (6 bases). In germline, CDR1 is SEHNR, CDR2 FQNEAQ (reference sequence). Between the trimmed V and J ends, which lost 5 bases and 0 bases, there was a span of 10 bases. This CDR3 has 14 residues. The DNA for the CDR3 is TGTGCCAGCAGCCCTGGGACATTGAACACTGAAGCTTTCTTT. This translates into CASSPGTLNTEAFF.

The J gene is TRBJ2-7, the V gene TRBV4-1; a possible D gene is TRBD2 (6 bases). From germline, CDR1 is MGHRA and CDR2 YSYEKL. The CDR3 spans 14 residues. Trimming took off 3 bases at V and 3 bases at J, with 12 bases between the two ends. In DNA form, the CDR3 reads TGCGCCAGCAGCCACCGCGGGGCCGGCTACGAGCAGTACTTC. This gives the protein CASSHRGAGYEQYF.

V and J are TRBV9 and TRBJ2-3; D might be TRBD2 (6 bases). Trimming stripped 0 bases from V and 0 bases from J, with 8 bases between. Germline V gene data show CDR1 as SGDLS and CDR2 as YYNGEE. The CDR3 sequence is 15 residues long. DNA of the CDR3: TGTGCCAGCAGCGTAGCCGGGACTAGCACAGATACGCAGTATTTT. Protein sequence: CASSVAGTSTDTQYF.

This clone was recorded once. CDR3 sequence reads: CASSPSPGDNIQYF. DNA for the CDR3: TGTGCCAGCTCACCATCCCCCGGAGACAACATTCAGTACTTC. The gene calls are TRBV18 and TRBJ2-4; D unclear. V lost 2 bases, J lost 7 bases, and 12 bases lay in between. Germline-derived CDR1 and CDR2 are KGHSH and LQKENI. This CDR3 spans 14 amino acids.

This clone has more than one count but fewer than ten. The chain joins TRBV4-1 to TRBJ2-7; D is unclear. Trimming left V 0 bases short and J 6 bases short, with 9 bases between. The CDR3 is 13 amino acids. Germline V gives CDR1 MGHRA, CDR2 YSYEKL. The CDR3 region is CASSQDLASEQYF. In nucleotides, the CDR3 is TGCGCCAGCAGCCAAGATCTGGCCAGCGAGCAGTACTTC.

V usage is TRBV23-1 and J usage is TRBJ1-5, with D perhaps matching TRBD1 (6 bases). TRBV23-1 is noted as an ORF with a role that remains uncertain. The CDR3 has 15 amino acids. Trimming removed 0 bases at V and 8 bases at J, with 14 bases between. CDR3 in DNA: TGCGCCAGCAGTCAATCGGAAAGGGGGAACGAGCCCCAGCATTTT. Encoded protein: CASSQSERGNEPQHF.

This clone appeared a single time. The rearrangement uses TRBV7-9 and TRBJ1-1; 8 positions match TRBD1. The length of the CDR3 is 15 residues. V lost 5 bases to trimming and J lost 4 bases; unmatched junction nucleotides: 9. Germline V gives CDR1 SEHNR, CDR2 FQNEAQ (reference sequence). CDR3 loop: CASSPQGAGVTEAFF. The CDR3, as DNA: TGTGCCAGCAGCCCTCAGGGGGCTGGGGTCACTGAAGCTTTCTTT. The full variable domain, rest sourced from reference TRBV7-9 and TRBJ1-1, is DTGVSQNPRHKITKRGQNVTFRCDPISEHNRLYWYRQTLGQGPEFLTYFQNEAQLEKSRLLSDRFSAERPKGSFSTLEIQRTEQGDSAMYLCASSPQGAGVTEAFFGQGTRLTVV.

V gene TRBV5-4 combines with J gene TRBJ2-5; D may be TRBD2 (5 bases). The germline V gene encodes CDR1 SGHNT and CDR2 YYREEE (reference sequence). The CDR3 loop spans 13 amino acids. Trimming took off 7 bases at V and 5 bases at J, with 15 bases between the two ends. The CDR3 here is CASSPTRSETQYF. The CDR3 DNA follows: TGTGCCAGCTCACCCACTAGATCGGAGACCCAGTACTTC.